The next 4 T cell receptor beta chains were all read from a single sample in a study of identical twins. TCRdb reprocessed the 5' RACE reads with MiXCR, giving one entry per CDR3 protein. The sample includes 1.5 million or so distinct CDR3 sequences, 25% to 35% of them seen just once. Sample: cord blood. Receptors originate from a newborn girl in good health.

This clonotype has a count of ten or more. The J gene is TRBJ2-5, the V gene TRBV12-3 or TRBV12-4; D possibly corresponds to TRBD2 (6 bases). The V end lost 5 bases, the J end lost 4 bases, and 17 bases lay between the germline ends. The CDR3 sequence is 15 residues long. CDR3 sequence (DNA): TGTGCCAGCAGTCCTACCCTGACTAGTCGAGAGACCCAGTACTTC. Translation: CASSPTLTSRETQYF.

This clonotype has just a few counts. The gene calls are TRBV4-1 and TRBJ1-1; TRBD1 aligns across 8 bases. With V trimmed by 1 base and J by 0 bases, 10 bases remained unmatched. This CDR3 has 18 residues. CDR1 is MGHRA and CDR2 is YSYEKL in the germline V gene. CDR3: CASSQVQGARGMNTEAFF. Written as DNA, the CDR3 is TGCGCCAGCAGCCAAGTTCAGGGGGCTCGGGGTATGAACACTGAAGCTTTCTTT.

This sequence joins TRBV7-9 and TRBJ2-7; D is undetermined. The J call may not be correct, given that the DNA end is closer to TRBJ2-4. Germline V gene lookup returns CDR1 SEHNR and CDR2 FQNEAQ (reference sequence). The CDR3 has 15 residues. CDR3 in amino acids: CASSPGSSSKNIQYF. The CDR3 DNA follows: TGTGCCAGCAGCCCAGGTAGTTCCTCCAAAAACATTCAGTACTTC.

The CDR3 nucleotides are TGTGCCAGCAGCTTAGAACGGTGGACGGGTATGACAGATACGCAGTATTTT. Amino acids: CASSLERWTGMTDTQYF. J is TRBJ2-3 and V is TRBV7-2; no definite D call. Germline V gene data show CDR1 as SGHTA and CDR2 as FQGNSA. Trimming removed 1 base from V and 3 bases from J, with 17 bases in between. This CDR3 is built from 17 residues.